This entry concerns a single T cell receptor beta chain. The antigen is not known. This sample was taken from a study of CD8 T cells in Susac syndrome. An amount of RNA that ranged from roughly 0.5 to 1 ug was reverse transcribed with random hexamers. TCRdb analysed the immunoSEQ multiplex PCR reads with MiXCR anew, one entry per CDR3 protein. The profile shows roughly 150,000 distinct CDR3 sequences, nearly 97% of them singletons. Study-wide points: The study's TCR sequencing and HLA analysis covered a relatively small number of individuals, and the study acknowledged this.

The germline V and J ends were trimmed by 3 bases and 5 bases, with 11 bases remaining between them. The CDR3 has 13 residues. The authors carried out high-throughput sequencing of TCR beta. They applied it to CD8+ and CD4+ T cells obtained from blood. The multiple sclerosis controls were treatment-naive patients affected by stable or active relapsing-remitting disease. TEMRA cells underwent FACS enrichment and CD8+ and CD4+ T cells underwent negative isolation. The sample comprised CD8+ T cells from PBMCs. The chain couples TRBV12-3 or TRBV12-4 to TRBJ2-7, with D possibly matching TRBD1 (6 bases). The TCR sequence derives from a human donor with multiple sclerosis. The CDR3 here is CASSFTGFHEQYF. The CDR3 DNA sequence: TGTGCCAGCAGTTTCACAGGGTTCCACGAGCAGTACTTC.